The rows below give T cell receptor beta chains drawn from one sample of a study of blood T cell repertoires in COVID-19. Produced via immunoSEQ multiplex PCR; TCRdb's table is partial and in-frame only. The sample holds approximately 240,000 clones, 84% seen once. The material sequenced was peripheral blood. The receptors originated from a woman aged 55-69 years with acute or convalescent COVID-19. The CDR3 runs from the conserved cysteine through the conserved F or W. Fields, in order: V gene, J gene, clone size, CDR3 protein. The size field is filled for only some rows; it gives once, few, many or a size class.

TRBV4-2,TRBJ2-3,once,CASSRSGGAARTDTQYF
TRBV7-9,TRBJ2-3,once,CASSTSTDTQYF
TRBV2,TRBJ1-1,.,CASSGGTEMNTEAFF
TRBV6-5,TRBJ1-1,.,CASTQRDRGTAAFF
TRBV19,TRBJ2-4,.,CASSTPGQGTWVAKNIQYF
TRBV24-1,TRBJ1-5,.,CATSEGARNQPQHF
TRBV5-6,TRBJ1-2,.,CASSWGNYGYTF
TRBV7-9,TRBJ1-1,.,CASSFPLGTGDTEAFF
TRBV9,TRBJ2-1,once,CASSDRTGNGFNEQFF
TRBV7-9,TRBJ2-1,.,CASSSSGGAAGEQFF
TRBV7-2,TRBJ2-7,.,CASSLSSGGIYEQYF
TRBV27,TRBJ1-1,few,CASSAGGDSLIEAFF